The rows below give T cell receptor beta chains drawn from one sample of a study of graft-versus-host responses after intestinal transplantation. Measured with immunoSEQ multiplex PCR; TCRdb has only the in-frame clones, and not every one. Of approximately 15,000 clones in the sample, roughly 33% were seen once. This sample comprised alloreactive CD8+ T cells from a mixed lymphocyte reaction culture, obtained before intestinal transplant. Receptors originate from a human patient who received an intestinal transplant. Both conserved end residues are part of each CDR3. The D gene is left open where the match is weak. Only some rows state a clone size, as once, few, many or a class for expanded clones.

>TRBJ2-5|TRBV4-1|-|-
CASSQDLTAGWQETQYF
TGCGCCAGCAGCCAAGATCTTACGGCGGGGTGGCAAGAGACCCAGTACTTC
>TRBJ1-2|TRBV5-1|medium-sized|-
CASSLFEGGGYGYTF
TGCGCCAGCAGCTTGTTTGAGGGAGGCGGCTATGGCTACACCTTC
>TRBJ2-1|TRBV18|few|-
CASSPNPPLNEQFF
TGTGCCAGCTCACCTAACCCGCCGCTTAATGAGCAGTTCTTC
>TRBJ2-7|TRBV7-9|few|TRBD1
CASSSRDSAYEQYF
TGTGCCAGCAGCTCCCGGGACAGCGCCTACGAGCAGTACTTC
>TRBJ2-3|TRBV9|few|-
CASSVGFGTDTQYF
TGTGCCAGCAGCGTAGGTTTCGGGACAGATACGCAGTATTTT
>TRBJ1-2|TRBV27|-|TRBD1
CASSLPGQANYGYTF
TGTGCCAGCAGTCTACCCGGACAGGCTAACTATGGCTACACCTTC
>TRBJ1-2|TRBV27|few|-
CASSPQGLNYGYTF
TGTGCCAGCAGTCCACAGGGACTTAACTATGGCTACACCTTC
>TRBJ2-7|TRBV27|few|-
CASSHTDAYEQYF
TGTGCCAGCAGTCATACAGATGCCTACGAGCAGTACTTC
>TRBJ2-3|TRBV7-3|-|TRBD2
CASRYPGLAGEDTQYF
TGTGCCAGCAGATATCCGGGACTAGCGGGAGAAGATACGCAGTATTTT
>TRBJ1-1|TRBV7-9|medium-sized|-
CASSLGGKSTEAFF
TGTGCCAGCAGCTTAGGGGGAAAGAGTACTGAAGCTTTCTTT
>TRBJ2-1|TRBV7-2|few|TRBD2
CASSPASGHGNEQFF
TGTGCCAGCAGCCCCGCTAGCGGGCATGGCAATGAGCAGTTCTTC
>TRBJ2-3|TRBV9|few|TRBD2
CASSVSGGAPTDTQYF
TGTGCCAGCAGCGTAAGCGGGGGGGCCCCCACAGATACGCAGTATTTT
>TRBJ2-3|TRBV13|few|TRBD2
CASSSTSGGSLNTQYF
TGTGCCAGCAGCTCCACTAGCGGGGGGTCTTTGAATACGCAGTATTTT
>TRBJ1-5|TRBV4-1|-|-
CASSQEGDLNQPQHF
TGCGCCAGCAGCCAAGAGGGGGACTTGAATCAGCCCCAGCATTTT
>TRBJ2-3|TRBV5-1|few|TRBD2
CASSLEYRRRAGADTQYF
TGCGCCAGCAGCTTGGAGTACCGGCGTAGAGCGGGGGCAGATACGCAGTATTTT
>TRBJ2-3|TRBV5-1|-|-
CASSIRTSTDTQYF
TGCGCCAGCAGCATACGGACCAGCACAGATACGCAGTATTTT
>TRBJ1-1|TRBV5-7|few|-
CASSLPDRPYNTEAFF
TGTGCCAGCAGCCTTCCTGACAGGCCCTACAACACTGAAGCTTTCTTT
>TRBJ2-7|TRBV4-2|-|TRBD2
CASSQDGTSGPAAYEQYF
TGTGCCAGCAGCCAAGATGGGACTAGCGGGCCCGCTGCCTACGAGCAGTACTTC
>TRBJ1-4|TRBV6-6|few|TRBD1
CASSGQGINEKLFF
TGTGCCAGCAGTGGACAGGGTATTAATGAAAAACTGTTTTTT
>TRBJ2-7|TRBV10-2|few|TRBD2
CASSGLAGDEQYF
TGCGCCAGCAGCGGACTAGCGGGGGACGAGCAGTACTTC
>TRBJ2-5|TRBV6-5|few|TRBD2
CASIIRGGETQYF
TGTGCCAGCATCATACGCGGGGGAGAGACCCAGTACTTC
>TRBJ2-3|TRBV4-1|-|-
CASSQAWPPPRADTQYF
TGCGCCAGCAGCCAAGCGTGGCCTCCCCCTCGTGCAGATACGCAGTATTTT
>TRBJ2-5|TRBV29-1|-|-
CSVERDGKQETQYF
TGCAGCGTTGAGCGGGACGGGAAACAAGAGACCCAGTACTTC
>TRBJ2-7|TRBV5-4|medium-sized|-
CASSLGLEQYF
TGTGCCAGCAGCTTGGGTCTCGAGCAGTACTTC
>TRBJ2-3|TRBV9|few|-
CASAGGGTDTQYF
TGTGCCAGCGCGGGCGGAGGCACAGATACGCAGTATTTT
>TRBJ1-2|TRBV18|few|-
CASSLNYGYTF
TGTGCCAGCTCACTTAACTATGGCTACACCTTC
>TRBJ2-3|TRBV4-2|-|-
CASSLEEGWDTQYF
TGTGCCAGCAGCTTGGAGGAGGGATGGGATACGCAGTATTTT
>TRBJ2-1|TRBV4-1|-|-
CASSRLPGVTQQFF
TGCGCCAGCAGCCGACTCCCAGGGGTTACCCAGCAGTTCTTC
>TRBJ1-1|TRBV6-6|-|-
CASSWGDTEAFF
TGTGCCAGCAGTTGGGGGGACACTGAAGCTTTCTTT
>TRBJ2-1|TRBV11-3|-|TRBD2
CASTFWGRAHNEQFF
TGTGCCAGCACCTTCTGGGGGAGGGCCCACAATGAGCAGTTCTTC
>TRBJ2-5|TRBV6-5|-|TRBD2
CASNPSGSISETQYF
TGTGCCAGCAATCCTAGCGGGAGTATTTCAGAGACCCAGTACTTC
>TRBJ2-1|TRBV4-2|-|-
CASSQGTPVSYNEQFF
TGTGCCAGCAGCCAAGGTACACCTGTTTCTTACAATGAGCAGTTCTTC
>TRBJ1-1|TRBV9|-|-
CASSVDKGPEAFF
TGTGCCAGCAGCGTAGACAAGGGGCCTGAAGCTTTCTTT
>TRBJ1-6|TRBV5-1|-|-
CASRLGRGSYNSPLHF
TGCGCCAGCCGCCTCGGGCGCGGGTCCTATAATTCACCCCTCCACTTT
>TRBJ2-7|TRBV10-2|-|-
CASSERQSSYEQYF
TGCGCCAGCAGTGAACGGCAGAGCTCCTACGAGCAGTACTTC
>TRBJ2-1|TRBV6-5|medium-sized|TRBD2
CASSLAGGNEQFF
TGTGCCAGCAGTTTAGCGGGAGGAAATGAGCAGTTCTTC
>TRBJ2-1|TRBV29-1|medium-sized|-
CSVEDANEQFF
TGCAGCGTTGAAGATGCCAATGAGCAGTTCTTC
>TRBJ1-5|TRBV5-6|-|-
CASSFMAYSRGNQPQHF
TGTGCCAGCAGCTTTATGGCTTACTCGAGGGGCAATCAGCCCCAGCATTTT
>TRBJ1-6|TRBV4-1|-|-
CASSQESGREYNSPLHF
TGCGCCAGCAGCCAAGAATCGGGCAGGGAGTATAATTCACCCCTCCACTTT
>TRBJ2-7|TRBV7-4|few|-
CASSLTYEQYF
TGTGCCAGCAGCTTAACCTACGAGCAGTACTTC
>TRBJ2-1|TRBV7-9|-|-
CASSLTGGSNEQFF
TGTGCCAGCAGCTTAACTGGGGGCTCCAATGAGCAGTTCTTC
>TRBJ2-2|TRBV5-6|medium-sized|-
CASSLSPGELFF
TGTGCCAGCAGCCTAAGTCCCGGGGAGCTGTTTTTT
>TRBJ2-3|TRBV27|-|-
CASSSTGRLTDTQYF
TGTGCCAGCAGTTCAACTGGACGGCTCACAGATACGCAGTATTTT
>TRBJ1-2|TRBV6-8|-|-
CASSYSVGSYGYTF
TGTGCCAGCAGTTACTCGGTCGGGTCCTATGGCTACACCTTC